The present entry profiles one T cell receptor (beta chain) with its context. Germline values: CDR1 KGHSH, CDR2 LQKENI. The CDR3 sequence is 15 residues long. With 3 bases removed from V and 0 bases from J, the gap between germline ends came to 8 bases. This record belongs to a study of technical replicates of blood from a handful of donors. TCRdb's copy holds only in-frame clones and misses some; the assay was immunoSEQ multiplex PCR. This sample carries roughly 69,000 clones, around 87% of them seen once, and the ten largest clones take 5% to 5.5%. Sequencing input: PBMCs. The clonotype originates from a human donor in good health. Some clones in this sample may be carry-over from other donors' samples. The chain joins TRBV18 to TRBJ2-2, with D possibly being TRBD1 (6 bases). The CDR3 DNA reads as TGTGCCAGCTCACCGGACAGCCCGAACACCGGGGAGCTGTTTTTT. This encodes CASSPDSPNTGELFF.